The entry below gives a single T cell receptor beta chain sequence along with its context. Original analysis: By means of reference gene primer amplification, nucleated cell counts were estimated. Using immunoSEQ multiplex PCR, the repertoire was profiled, and TCRdb retains in-frame clones only, with some absent. That table gives V, J and clone size, and the DNA gave D and trimming. The sample has around 68,000 clones, 90% to 95% seen once. This entry is derived from a study of blood T cell repertoires in COVID-19. About the study: The samples span acute and convalescent COVID-19 from the United States, Italy and Spain. Sources were T cells, B-cell-depleted T cells, or PBMCs; the material itself was cDNA or gDNA.

The CDR3 has 17 residues. The germline V gene has CDR1 DFQATT and CDR2 SNEGSKA (reference sequence). Trimming removed 3 bases at V and 3 bases at J, with 21 bases between. The chain joins TRBV20-1 to TRBJ1-3; D not certain. Material for sequencing was peripheral blood. The sequence was obtained from a man aged 65 to 79 with active COVID-19. CDR3 nucleotide sequence: TGCAGTGCTAGTGTGGTCGCAGCGGCTGGTCTTGGAAACACCATATATTTT. It codes for CSASVVAAAGLGNTIYF.